This T cell receptor beta chain originates from a study of memory CD4+ T cells and cytomegalovirus serostatus. Study details: Healthy Belgian adult donors included roughly ten CMV-positive and more than 20 CMV-negative people. Overall study results and limits: Each of roughly 65 CMV-associated TCRbeta sequences occurred in one to five individuals.

Concerning this clone itself: The antigen is not known.

The CDR3 loop spans 18 amino acids. With 4 bases clipped from V and 3 bases from J, the junction kept 12 bases outside the gene matches. CDR1 and CDR2 (germline): MGHRA, YSYEKL. Single viable CD3+CD4+CD8-CD45RO+ cells were sorted as the memory CD4+ T cells. After thawing, CD4+ T cells were positively selected. Under the authors' procedure: After removing out-of-frame reads, millions of distinct TCRbeta sequences remained. The method was immunoSEQ multiplex PCR; TCRdb's version includes in-frame clones alone and lacks a portion of them. The V and J calls and the clone size are those of that table, but D and trimming were determined from the DNA. The sample lists about 39,000 clones; 60% to 85% were seen once.

The chain couples TRBV4-1 to TRBJ1-6; the match to TRBD1 covers 7 bases. The receptor was derived from an adult in good health and CMV-seronegative. Sequenced sample: memory CD4+ T cells from blood. The CDR3 bases are TGCGCCAGCAGCCCCATACGCGCGGGACAGTTCTATAATTCACCCCTCCACTTT. Translated: CASSPIRAGQFYNSPLHF.